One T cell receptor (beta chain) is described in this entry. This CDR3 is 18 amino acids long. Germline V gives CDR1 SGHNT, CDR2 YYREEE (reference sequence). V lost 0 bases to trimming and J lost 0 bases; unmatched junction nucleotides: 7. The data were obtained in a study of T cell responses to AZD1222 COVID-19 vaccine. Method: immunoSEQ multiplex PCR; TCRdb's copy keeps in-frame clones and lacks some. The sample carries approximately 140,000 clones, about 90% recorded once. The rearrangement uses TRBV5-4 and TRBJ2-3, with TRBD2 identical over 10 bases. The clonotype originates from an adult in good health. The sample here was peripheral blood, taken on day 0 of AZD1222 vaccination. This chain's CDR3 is CASSLESGRAVSTDTQYF. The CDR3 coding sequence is TGTGCCAGCAGCTTGGAGAGCGGGAGGGCAGTTAGCACAGATACGCAGTATTTT.